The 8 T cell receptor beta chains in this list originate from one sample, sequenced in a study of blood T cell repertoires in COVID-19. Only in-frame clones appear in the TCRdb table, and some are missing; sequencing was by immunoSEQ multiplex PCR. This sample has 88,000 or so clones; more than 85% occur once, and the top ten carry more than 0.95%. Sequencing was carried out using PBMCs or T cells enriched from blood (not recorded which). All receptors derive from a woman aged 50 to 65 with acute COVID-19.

This CDR3 reads CASMGLLNSPLHF. The CDR3 DNA follows: TGTGCCAGCATGGGGCTCTTGAATTCACCCCTCCACTTT. V and J are TRBV6-5 and TRBJ1-6, with D perhaps matching TRBD1 (5 bases). Germline V gene data show CDR1 as MNHEY and CDR2 as SVGAGI. The CDR3 length is 13 residues. V lost 7 bases and J lost 7, with 11 bases in between.

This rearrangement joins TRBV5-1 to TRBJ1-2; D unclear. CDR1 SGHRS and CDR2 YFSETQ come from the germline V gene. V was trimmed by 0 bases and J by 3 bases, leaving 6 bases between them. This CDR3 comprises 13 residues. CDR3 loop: CASSLATDYGYTF. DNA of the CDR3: TGCGCCAGCAGCTTGGCCACTGACTATGGCTACACCTTC.

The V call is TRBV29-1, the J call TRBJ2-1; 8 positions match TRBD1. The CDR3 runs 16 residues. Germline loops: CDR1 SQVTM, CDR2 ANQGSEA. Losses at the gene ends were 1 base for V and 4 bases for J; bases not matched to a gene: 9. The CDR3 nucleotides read TGCAGCGTTGAAGGGCAGGGGGCTTTTTTATACAATGAGCAGTTCTTC. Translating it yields CSVEGQGAFLYNEQFF.

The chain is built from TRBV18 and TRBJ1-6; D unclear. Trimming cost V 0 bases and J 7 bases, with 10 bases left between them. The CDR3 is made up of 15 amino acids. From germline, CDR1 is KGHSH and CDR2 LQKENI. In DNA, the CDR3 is TGTGCCAGCTCACCACCGAGGGCCACAAATTCACCCCTCCACTTT. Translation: CASSPPRATNSPLHF. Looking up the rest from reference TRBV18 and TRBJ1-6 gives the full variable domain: NAGVMQNPRHLVRRRGQEARLRCSPMKGHSHVYWYRQLPEEGLKFMVYLQKENIIDESGMPKERFSAEFPKEGPSILRIQQVVRGDSAAYFCASSPPRATNSPLHFGNGTRLTVT.

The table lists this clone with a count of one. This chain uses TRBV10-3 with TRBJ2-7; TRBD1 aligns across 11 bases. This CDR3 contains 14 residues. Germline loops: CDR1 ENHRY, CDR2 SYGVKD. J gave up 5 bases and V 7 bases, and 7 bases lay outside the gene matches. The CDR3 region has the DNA TGTGCCATCAAAAGGACAGGGGGCGGACACGAGCAGTACTTC. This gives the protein CAIKRTGGGHEQYF.

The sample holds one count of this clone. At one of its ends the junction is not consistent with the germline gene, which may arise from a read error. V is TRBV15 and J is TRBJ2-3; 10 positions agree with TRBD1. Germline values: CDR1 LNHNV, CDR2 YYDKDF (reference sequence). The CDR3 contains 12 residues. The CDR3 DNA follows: TGTGCCACCAGCAGGAAGACAGGGGGCGTTCGGTTT. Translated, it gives CATSRKTGGVRF.

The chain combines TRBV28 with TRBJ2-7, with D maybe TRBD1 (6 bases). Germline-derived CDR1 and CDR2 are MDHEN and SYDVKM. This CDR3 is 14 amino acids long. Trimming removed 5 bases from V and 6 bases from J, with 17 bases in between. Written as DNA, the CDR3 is TGTGCCAGCAGTCCCCCAGGGGCCGGTTTCGAGCAGTACTTC. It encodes CASSPPGAGFEQYF.

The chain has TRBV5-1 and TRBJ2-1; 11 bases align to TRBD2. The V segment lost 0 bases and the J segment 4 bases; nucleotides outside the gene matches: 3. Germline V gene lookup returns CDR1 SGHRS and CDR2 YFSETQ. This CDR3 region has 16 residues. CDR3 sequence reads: CASSLVGLAAYNEQFF. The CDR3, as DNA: TGCGCCAGCAGCTTGGTGGGACTAGCGGCTTACAATGAGCAGTTCTTC.